One sample yielded the 27 T cell receptor beta chains listed below, sequenced in a study of T cell clonality in common variable immunodeficiency. Repertoires were generated with immunoSEQ multiplex PCR, while TCRdb's copy carries only in-frame clones and drops some. The record shows 50,000 to 65,000 clones for this sample, with no singletons present. The sequencing input was peripheral blood mononuclear cells. The receptors here all came from a person aged 18 to 75 in good health.

This clone was counted at least ten times. The read comes to an end 3 residues before the CDR3 does, leaving the germline J gene to fill in the end. This rearrangement joins TRBV2 to TRBJ1-1; 9 bases agree with TRBD1. V dropped 3 bases and J dropped 1; count of bases not matched to a gene: 6. Germline V lookup: CDR1 SNHLY, CDR2 FYNNEI. The CDR3 has 16 residues. The CDR3 reads CASSDLTGGRNTEAFF. The sequenced part of the CDR3 DNA is TGTGCCAGCAGTGATTTAACAGGGGGCAGGAACACTGAA.

This clone showed up many times. The CDR3 sequence is CSAGQGAAGTEAFF. CDR3 bases read: TGCAGCGCAGGACAGGGGGCTGCGGGTACTGAA. This chain connects TRBV29-1 to TRBJ1-1, with TRBD1 matching 11 bases. The read is 3 residues too short to cover the CDR3 end, so that end is filled in from the germline J gene. CDR1 SQVTM and CDR2 ANQGSEA come from the germline V gene. The CDR3 consists of 14 residues. The V gene end was trimmed by 7 bases and the J gene end by 5 bases; junction bases not matched to a gene: 9.

Many counts were recorded for this clone. The read terminates 3 residues ahead of where the CDR3 ends, so the germline J gene completes it. V and J are TRBV5-1 and TRBJ2-3, with 9 bases that match TRBD1. The germline V gene has CDR1 SGHRS and CDR2 YFSETQ. The CDR3 is made up of 15 amino acids. CDR3 residues: CASSLATGGEETQYF. The CDR3 DNA, read in part, is TGCGCCAGCAGCTTAGCTACAGGGGGCGAAGAGACG.

Comment on this clone: The read halts 3 residues ahead of the CDR3 end, with the missing end drawn from the germline J gene. The chain links TRBV30 to TRBJ1-2; perhaps TRBD1 as D (5 bases). Germline values: CDR1 GTSNPN, CDR2 SVGIG (reference sequence). Trimming stripped 8 bases from V and 0 bases from J, with 7 bases between. The CDR3 extends over 11 amino acids. The CDR3 protein is CAQQANYGYTF. The part of the CDR3 DNA that was read is TGTGCCCAACAGGCTAACTATGGC.

Comment on this clone: The missing CDR3 end, 3 residues past where the read stops, is filled in from the germline J gene. The chain couples TRBV13 to TRBJ2-7, with 14 bases that match TRBD2. The germline V gene encodes CDR1 PRHDT and CDR2 FYEKMQ (reference sequence). The CDR3 is made up of 18 amino acids. After removal of 8 bases from V and 1 base from J, the junction contained 13 bases not matched to a gene. Incomplete CDR3 DNA: TGTGCCAGCGCCTTAGGGGGACTAGCGGGAGTTTTTTCCTACGAG. Amino acids: CASALGGLAGVFSYE. The full CDR3 sequence reads CASALGGLAGVFSYEQYF.

This clone occurred many times. Coverage ceases 3 residues before the CDR3 finishes, and the germline J gene fills in the end. The chain recombines TRBV20-1 with TRBJ1-5; D is perhaps TRBD1 (5 bases). Germline V lookup: CDR1 DFQATT, CDR2 SNEGSKA (reference sequence). The CDR3 totals 13 residues. V was cut by 6 bases and J by 6 bases, with 15 bases left in between. CDR3 DNA (partial): TGCAGTGCCGCGACAGATCGAAGTCAGCCC. Encoded protein: CSAATDRSQP. The full-length CDR3 reads as CSAATDRSQPQHF.

This clone turned up a few times. CDR3 residues: CASSRTGRLGETQYF. Partial CDR3 DNA: TGTGCCAGTAGTCGAACAGGGCGGTTGGGTGAGACC. The chain recombines TRBV19 with TRBJ2-5, with a possible D match to TRBD1 (6 bases). The CDR3 end falls 3 residues outside the read, so it is completed with the germline J gene. CDR1 and CDR2 from the germline V gene are LNHDA and SQIVND (reference sequence). CDR3 length: 15 residues. Deletions cut 5 bases from V and 5 bases from J, with 18 bases between.

In its sample, this clone was seen many times. The read comes to an end 3 residues before the CDR3 does, leaving the germline J gene to fill in the end. This rearrangement joins TRBV20-1 to TRBJ1-2; 7 nucleotides match TRBD1. J lost 7 bases, V lost 3 bases, and 14 bases had no gene match. Germline V gene sequence: CDR1 DFQATT, CDR2 SNEGSKA (reference sequence). The CDR3 is 15 amino acids. The CDR3 DNA, read in part, is TGCAGTGCTAGCGGTAGGTCGACAGGGTTGAGTGGC. Protein product: CSASGRSTGLSG. The full CDR3 sequence reads CSASGRSTGLSGYTF.

Notes on this clone: The observed sequence ends 3 residues before the CDR3 terminus, with the missing tail filled in from the germline J gene. J is TRBJ2-2 and V is TRBV19; a possible D gene is TRBD1 (5 bases). Germline CDR1 LNHDA, CDR2 SQIVND (reference sequence). This CDR3 comprises 15 residues. CDR3 DNA, as far as it was read: TGTGCCAGTAGTATAGGCCTCTCTGGGGCCAACGTG. This codes for CASSIGLSGANV. The full CDR3 protein is CASSIGLSGANVLFF.

The sample holds many counts of this clone. The read terminates 3 residues before the CDR3 end, so the remaining end is supplied by the germline J gene. The chain employs TRBV11-2 and TRBJ1-6; D is ambiguous. This CDR3 is 14 amino acids long. The V and J ends lost 1 base and 7 bases respectively, with 8 bases between them. Germline-derived CDR1 and CDR2 are SGHAT and FQNNGV. CDR3 DNA (partial): TGTGCCAGCAGCTTAGCTATCGTGAATTCACCC. Protein product: CASSLAIVNSP. The full CDR3 protein is CASSLAIVNSPLHF.

This clone was recorded many times. The sequence runs out 3 residues before the end of the CDR3; the remainder is reconstructed from the germline J gene. The chain carries TRBV7-7 and TRBJ2-1; D perhaps matches TRBD1 (5 bases). The CDR3 is made up of 13 amino acids. Trimming left V 1 base short and J 8 bases short, with 9 bases between. Germline CDR1 and CDR2: SSHAT and FNYEAQ (reference sequence). The CDR3 bases that were read are TGTGCCAGCAGCTTAGGCGCCAGGGATGAG. The encoded protein is CASSLGARDE. The complete CDR3 protein is CASSLGARDEQFF. Full variable domain (remainder filled in from reference TRBV7-7 and TRBJ2-1): GAGVSQSPRYKVTKRGQDVTLRCDPISSHATLYWYQQALGQGPEFLTYFNYEAQPDKSGLPSDRFSAERPEGSISTLTIQRTEQRDSAMYRCASSLGARDEQFFGPGTRLTVL.

In its sample, this clone was seen many times. The DNA ends 3 residues before the CDR3 does, and the rest of the CDR3 is filled in from the germline J gene. This rearrangement joins TRBV6-1 to TRBJ2-3; 7 bases match TRBD2. This CDR3 is 14 amino acids long. The germline V gene has CDR1 MNHNS and CDR2 SASEGT. V trimming: 3 bases; J trimming: 5 bases; junction bases outside the gene matches: 5. Incomplete CDR3 DNA: TGTGCCAGCAGTGAGGCGGGAGACGTAGATACG. Amino acid sequence: CASSEAGDVDT. The CDR3 in full is CASSEAGDVDTQYF.

This clone was recorded at least ten times. The CDR3 is cut off 3 residues early in the read; its end comes from the germline J gene. This chain connects TRBV6-2 or TRBV6-3 to TRBJ1-1, with TRBD1 matching over 7 bases. The CDR3 consists of 13 residues. The junction had 3 bases not matched to a gene; V was cut back by 4 bases and J by 4 bases. The germline V gene encodes CDR1 MNHEY and CDR2 SVGEGT. The chain's CDR3 is CASSSRDSTEAFF. The sequenced part of the CDR3 DNA is TGTGCCAGCAGTTCCCGGGACAGCACTGAA.

This clone came up many times. The observed sequence ends 3 residues before the CDR3 terminus, with the missing tail filled in from the germline J gene. The chain employs TRBV13 and TRBJ1-2; 9 nucleotides agree with TRBD1. The V gene end was trimmed by 6 bases and the J gene end by 2 bases; junction bases not matched to a gene: 4. Germline CDR1 and CDR2: PRHDT and FYEKMQ (reference sequence). The CDR3 extends over 14 amino acids. The sequenced CDR3 bases are TGTGCCAGCAGAACTACAGGGGGCAACTATGGC. Encoded protein: CASRTTGGNYG. The CDR3 as a whole reads CASRTTGGNYGYTF.

This clone has more than one count but fewer than ten. The read finishes 3 residues shy of the CDR3 end, and the germline J gene is used to complete it. The rearrangement links TRBV20-1 to TRBJ2-5, with TRBD2 matching over 12 bases. This CDR3 is 15 amino acids long. Germline V gives CDR1 DFQATT, CDR2 SNEGSKA (reference sequence). With V trimmed by 2 bases and J by 5 bases, 6 bases remained unmatched. CDR3 DNA (partial): TGCAGTGCTAGACCTAGCGGGAGGGTTAGGGAGACC. This encodes CSARPSGRVRET. The whole CDR3 sequence is CSARPSGRVRETQYF.

This clone occurred many times. The read ends 3 residues before the CDR3 terminus; that terminus is restored from the germline J gene. The genes are TRBV12-3 or TRBV12-4 and TRBJ2-3, with 9 bases matching TRBD2. This CDR3 spans 12 amino acids. CDR3 sequence: CASGNLAGTQYF. CDR3 DNA, as far as it was read: TGTGCCAGCGGGAATCTAGCGGGAACG.

This clone was picked up many times. Read coverage stops 3 residues before the CDR3 terminus; the germline J gene supplies the remainder. This chain joins TRBV4-1 and TRBJ2-7; 7 bases map to TRBD1. The trim removed 1 base at V and 0 bases at J, leaving 3 bases unmatched. Germline loops: CDR1 MGHRA, CDR2 YSYEKL. CDR3 length: 15 residues. The CDR3 loop is CASSQVPGGSYEQYF. CDR3 DNA, as far as it was read: TGCGCCAGCAGCCAAGTACCAGGGGGCTCCTACGAG.

The table lists this clone with many counts. The read comes to an end 3 residues before the CDR3 does, leaving the germline J gene to fill in the end. The rearrangement joins TRBV12-5 to TRBJ2-7; 7 bases map to TRBD2. In germline, CDR1 is LGHNT, CDR2 FRNRAP. Trimming took 5 bases from V and 3 from J; bases not matched to a gene: 7. The length of the CDR3 is 14 residues. The CDR3 sequence: CASGVLGGGYEQYF. CDR3 DNA, as far as it was read: TGTGCTAGTGGTGTCTTGGGCGGGGGCTACGAG.

This clone has at least ten counts. The read terminates 3 residues before the CDR3 end, so the remaining end is supplied by the germline J gene. The chain couples TRBV5-1 to TRBJ1-1, with TRBD1 as a possible D gene (5 bases). V lost 4 bases and J lost 1, with 20 bases in between. The CDR3 extends over 17 amino acids. Germline assignment: CDR1 SGHRS and CDR2 YFSETQ. CDR3 bases read: TGCGCCAGCAGCCGTCAACCGTGGGGCAGAGAGAACACTGAA. It codes for CASSRQPWGRENTE. The whole CDR3 is CASSRQPWGRENTEAFF.

This clone was found many times. The sequenced fragment ends 3 residues before the CDR3 boundary, so the rest is inferred from the germline J gene. The rearrangement uses TRBV5-1 and TRBJ2-4, with 12 bases matching TRBD2. J was trimmed by 7 bases and V by 5 bases; bases with no gene match: 7. Germline V gene lookup returns CDR1 SGHRS and CDR2 YFSETQ. The CDR3 is 15 amino acids. The CDR3 DNA, read in part, is TGCGCCAGCAGATACGCACTAGCGGGGGGTAACATT. Translation gives CASRYALAGGNI. The whole CDR3 region reads CASRYALAGGNIQYF. Filled out from reference TRBV5-1 and TRBJ2-4, the complete variable domain reads KAGVTQTPRYLIKTRGQQVTLSCSPISGHRSVSWYQQTPGQGLQFLFEYFSETQRNKGNFPGRFSGRQFSNSRSEMNVSTLELGDSALYLCASRYALAGGNIQYFGAGTRLSVL.

At least ten counts were recorded for this clone. The read ends 3 residues before the CDR3 terminus; that terminus is restored from the germline J gene. The rearrangement uses TRBV7-2 and TRBJ1-4; 7 bases line up with TRBD1. Germline V gene data show CDR1 as SGHTA and CDR2 as FQGNSA. V gave up 4 bases and J gave up 5 bases; unmatched junction bases: 4. The CDR3 length is 14 residues. CDR3 amino acids: CASSWGQTNEKLFF. The CDR3 DNA, read in part, is TGTGCCAGCAGCTGGGGACAGACAAATGAAAAA.

Here the CDR3 reads CASSFGTGGYSEAFF. Partial CDR3 DNA: TGTGCCAGCAGCTTTGGAACAGGGGGTTATTCTGAA. This chain links TRBV5-6 with TRBJ1-1; 8 positions match TRBD1. The read finishes 3 residues shy of the CDR3 end, and the germline J gene is used to complete it. J lost 6 bases, V lost 2 bases, and 9 bases had no gene match. The CDR3 totals 15 residues. Germline V gene sequence: CDR1 SGHDT, CDR2 YYEEEE.

This clone appeared many times. Read sequence stops 3 residues before the CDR3 end, and the germline J gene provides the missing end. The chain uses TRBV5-7 and TRBJ2-2; 7 bases map to TRBD2. TRBV5-7 is noted as an ORF with a role that remains uncertain. The CDR3 extends over 15 amino acids. Germline trimming cut 5 bases from V and 8 bases from J; bases unmatched to any gene: 12. CDR3 loop: CASRGGVPPWGELFF. The CDR3 DNA, read in part, is TGTGCCAGCAGGGGAGGGGTCCCCCCCTGGGGGGAG.

Many counts were recorded for this clone. The CDR3 bases that were read are TGCGCCAGCAGCTTGGAGGCTAGCGGGACCGGGGAG. It yields the protein CASSLEASGTGE. The CDR3 in its entirety is CASSLEASGTGELFF. The genes are TRBV5-1 and TRBJ2-2; TRBD2 aligns across 8 bases. The CDR3 extends 3 residues past the end of the read, so its final part is completed from the germline J gene. CDR1 and CDR2 (germline): SGHRS, YFSETQ. V shed 0 bases, J shed 5 bases, and the junction held 3 bases outside the gene matches. The CDR3 spans 15 residues.

This clone was seen repeatedly, ten times or more. The read falls 3 residues short of the CDR3 end, and the missing part is taken from the germline J gene. The V gene is TRBV5-1, the J gene TRBJ1-2; TRBD1 matches at 9 bases. The CDR3 is 13 residues long. In germline, CDR1 is SGHRS, CDR2 YFSETQ. The CDR3 here is CASSTGGMGGYTF. CDR3 DNA, as far as it was read: TGCGCCAGCAGCACAGGGGGCATGGGAGGC.

Ten or more counts support this clone. The read is 3 residues too short to cover the CDR3 end, so that end is filled in from the germline J gene. The chain joins TRBV7-2 to TRBJ1-1, with 9 positions matching TRBD1. Trimming at V came to 2 bases and at J to 7 bases, leaving 2 bases not matched to a gene. The CDR3 runs 13 residues. CDR1 and CDR2 from the germline V gene are SGHTA and FQGNSA. Here the CDR3 reads CASSLSGQGEAFF. CDR3 DNA, as far as it was read: TGTGCCAGCAGCTTATCGGGACAGGGTGAA.

Ten or more counts support this clone. The CDR3 end is not reached by the read, which stops 3 residues before it; the germline J gene fills it in. The J gene is TRBJ1-2, the V gene TRBV2; 9 bases match TRBD1. There are 15 residues in the CDR3. V was pared by 5 bases and J by 5 bases, with 9 bases of the junction left unmatched. Germline V gene sequence: CDR1 SNHLY, CDR2 FYNNEI. CDR3 sequence: CASSSLRTGVYGYTF. The CDR3 DNA, read in part, is TGTGCCAGCAGTTCCCTCCGGACAGGGGTGTATGGC.